This section outlines one T cell receptor (beta chain) sequence together with its context. Its specificity is not known. This sample stems from a study of cytomegalovirus exposure and HLA in healthy donors. Overall study results and limits: A prior analysis recorded that most TCR beta V segments were productive about 87% or about 30% of the time. It was taken for granted in presence/absence analyses that sequencing depth across donors was roughly uniform. Serostatus for CMV was the only available immune exposure information.

The germline gives CDR1 SGHVS, CDR2 FQNEAQ. CDR3 size: 16 residues. Between the trimmed V and J ends, which lost 5 bases and 5 bases, there was a span of 18 bases. Primers for the PCR totalled 60 Vbeta and 13 Jbeta. In the original analysis: Later analysis identified 80 million to 90 million unique TCR beta chains, 8.5 million to 13 million shared. Sequenced by immunoSEQ multiplex PCR; TCRdb stores in-frame clones only, minus some. V and J calls and clone size are as listed in that table; D and trimming were resolved from the DNA. Of tens of thousands of clones listed, approximately 78% are singletons.

The clonotype originates from a male donor in good health and CMV-seropositive. The rearrangement links TRBV7-8 to TRBJ1-4; tentatively, D is TRBD1 (5 bases). The sample comprised PBMCs. The CDR3, as DNA: TGTGCCAGCAGCCCCAGACAGAGCCTCACAAATGAAAAACTGTTTTTT. This gives the protein CASSPRQSLTNEKLFF.